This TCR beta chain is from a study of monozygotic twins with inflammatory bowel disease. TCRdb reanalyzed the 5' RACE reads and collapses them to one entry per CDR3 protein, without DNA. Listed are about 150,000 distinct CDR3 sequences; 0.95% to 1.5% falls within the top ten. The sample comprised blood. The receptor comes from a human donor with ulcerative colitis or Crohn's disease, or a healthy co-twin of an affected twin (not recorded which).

CDR3 in amino acids: CASSSPDRGWQETQYF. The V gene is TRBV28, the J gene TRBJ2-5; TCRdb reports TRBD1, a call that lacks DNA to check it against. CDR1 is MDHEN and CDR2 is SYDVKM in the germline V gene. The CDR3 contains 16 residues.